This T cell receptor (beta chain) was sequenced for a study of PD-L1 blockade in urothelial cancer (dated by TCRdb to 2017 to 2019). Regarding the study in general: All patients started therapy around 2014 and received atezolizumab 1,200 mg intravenously every 3 weeks. Blood samples were analyzed at 3 weeks after treatment start (second dose) and at 6 weeks after treatment start. Durable clinical benefit was achieved by nine patients and was not achieved by 20 patients. An ECOG performance status of 0 or 1 was recorded for the patients, and 0 to 3 prior chemotherapy regimens had been received by the patients. Pretreatment blood TCR-seq was available for twenty-nine patients, at least one posttreatment blood collection was obtained for about 25 patients, and tumor TCR-seq was available for about 25 patients. Pretreatment tumor samples, along with matched peripheral blood serially collected before and after atezolizumab treatment, were subjected to TCR sequencing. A median of about 140,000 T cells and 83,000 or so unique TCRs was obtained from blood samples, and a median clonality of approximately 0.08 was observed. Somatic, immune and clinical correlates of response to PD-L1 blockade with atezolizumab in urothelial cancer were the focus of an exploratory multi-omic analysis. Durable clinical benefit was defined as progression-free survival longer than 6 months, and TCR features were also tested against progression-free and overall survival. In the same patients, pretreatment tumors underwent whole exome sequencing and RNA sequencing in addition to TCR sequencing. About 85% of the 29 patients were identified as males with urothelial cancer of bladder origin, and a prior smoking history was reported by 18 of 29 patients. Study-wide findings and limitations: Because the sample size was small (n ≈ 30) and many of the analyses were exploratory, the results are meant to be hypothesis-generating. Among patients with durable benefit, tumor-associated TCR clones showed greater expansion in peripheral blood 3 weeks after treatment started (n ≈ 21, p = 0.022). Improved progression-free and overall survival was associated with having pretreatment peripheral blood TCR clonality below the median.

To estimate absolute template abundance from read counts, synthetic TCR analog templates were spiked into each PCR. Using the immunoSEQ assay, TCRbeta CDR3 regions were amplified from genomic DNA with bias-controlled V and J gene primers. Rearranged TCRbeta segments were sequenced at approximately 20X coverage. Regarding the original processing steps: Clustering was used to correct sequencing errors, and CDR3s were annotated against IMGT so that V, D and J genes could be assigned. Downstream analyses used only productive TCRbeta rearrangements, leaving out any out-of-frame or stop-codon sequences. Clonality was calculated as one minus the Shannon entropy normalized by the log of the number of unique productive sequences. Fisher's exact test with Benjamini-Hochberg correction, at a threshold of adjusted p below 0.01, was used to find clones that differed between time points or between blood and tumor. TCRdb took this table from immuneACCESS and kept in-frame rearrangements with V and J called. Such tables lack part of the clones; where checked against another copy, unresolved V genes explain under half of the gap, and the rest is unexplained. V and J calls and clone size are copied from that table; D and trimming were computed from the DNA. This sample is represented by 45,000 to 60,000 clones; 85% of them were singletons. 15% to 17% of the sample is in the top ten clones.

With regard to this clone: Its antigen target is currently unknown. One base away there is no much larger clone; base qualities are not given.

This specimen's time point label, interpreted: pretreatment peripheral blood. The cohort comprised fewer than 35 patients with locally advanced or metastatic urothelial carcinoma treated at Memorial Sloan Kettering on a trial protocol. Peripheral blood mononuclear cells were collected from each patient pretreatment and during treatment, giving between 1 and 8 total time points per patient. The Qiagen DNeasy Blood extraction kit was used to purify genomic DNA from total PBMCs and from tumor samples. PBMCs were collected pretreatment and during treatment, and were isolated and stored as previously described. Trimming costs V 3 bases and J 6 bases, and their ends lie 9 bases apart. Sequences SNHLY (CDR1) and FYNNEI (CDR2) are obtained from the germline V gene. The CDR3 measures 12 amino acids from cysteine to phenylalanine. Of all the DNA, just the CDR3 is kept, 36 bases in frame from base 1.

The rearrangement combines TRBV2 with TRBJ2-7, with the D gene uncertain. This clonotype was obtained from a man aged 65-85 years with urothelial cancer. The source material was PBMCs, sampled around atezolizumab (anti-PD-L1) treatment. The DNA sequence is TGTGCCAGCAGTGACTTTGTTTTCGAGCAGTACTTC. Its coded protein is CASSDFVFEQYF. The full variable domain, with segments outside the CDR3 supplied by the reference TRBV2 and TRBJ2-7 proteins, appears as EPEVTQTPSHQVTQMGQEVILRCVPISNHLYFYWYRQILGQKVEFLVSFYNNEISEKSEIFDDQFSVERPDGSNFTLKIRSTKLEDSAMYFCASSDFVFEQYFGPGTRLTVT.